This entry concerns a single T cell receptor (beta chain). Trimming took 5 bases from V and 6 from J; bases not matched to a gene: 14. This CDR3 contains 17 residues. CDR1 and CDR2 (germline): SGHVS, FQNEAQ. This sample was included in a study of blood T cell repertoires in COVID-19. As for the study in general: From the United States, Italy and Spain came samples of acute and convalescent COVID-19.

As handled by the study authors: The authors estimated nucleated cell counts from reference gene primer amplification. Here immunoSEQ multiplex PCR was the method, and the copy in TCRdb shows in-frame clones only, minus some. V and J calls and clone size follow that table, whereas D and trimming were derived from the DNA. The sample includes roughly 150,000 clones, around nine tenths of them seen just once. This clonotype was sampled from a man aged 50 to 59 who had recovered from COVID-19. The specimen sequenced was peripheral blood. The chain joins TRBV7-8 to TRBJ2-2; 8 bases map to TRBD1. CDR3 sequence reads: CASSPDSGRGLPGELFF. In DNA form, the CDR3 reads TGTGCCAGCAGCCCGGATTCGGGCAGGGGGCTTCCCGGGGAGCTGTTTTTT.